The clone carrying this T cell receptor (beta chain) was counted at least ten times. Its target is unknown. These data come from a study of CD8 T cells in ankylosing spondylitis. Study results and limitations: Reportedly, disease-linked clones are significantly enriched in ankylosing spondylitis patients' matched synovial fluid. A TCR beta motif of fewer than ten highly homologous variants seemed to mark ankylosing spondylitis blood. A CD8+ phenotype characterized the disease-linked clones, which were relatively rare in peripheral blood.

A quantitative 5'-RACE method, one with molecular barcodes, was used to make TCR beta libraries. One entry per CDR3 protein, called by TCRdb with MiXCR from the 5' RACE reads. The data show some 250,000 distinct CDR3 sequences, with about 11% seen just once and around 7% held by the top ten. CDR1 is MRHNA, CDR2 SNTAGT, per germline. V shed 6 bases and J 9 bases; nucleotides not matched to a gene: 8. The CDR3 extends over 15 amino acids. Material: blood, either unsorted or a sorted T cell fraction (not recorded which). The source of this sequence is a male donor with ankylosing spondylitis or in good health (not recorded which). The rearrangement uses TRBV6-4 and TRBJ2-1, with 13 bases identical to TRBD2. CDR3 in amino acids: CASSRTSGRAGEQFF. In DNA form, the CDR3 reads TGTGCCAGCAGCCGCACTAGCGGGAGGGCCGGTGAGCAGTTCTTC.